This TCR beta chain was captured by sequencing in a study of shared T cell receptors in the human thymus. Repertoires were generated with immunoSEQ multiplex PCR, while TCRdb's copy carries only in-frame clones and drops some. The data contain roughly 410,000 clones, approximately 95% of them singletons. This clonotype originated in a human donor. Sequencing used thymocytes.

CDR3: CASSLRPGQNNSPLHF. The CDR3 DNA sequence: TGTGCCAGCAGCCTACGTCCGGGACAAAATAATTCACCCCTCCACTTT. The chain has TRBV7-2 and TRBJ1-6; TRBD1 might be the D (6 bases). The V end was cut by 5 bases, the J end by 5 bases, with 16 bases between. This CDR3 spans 16 amino acids. CDR1 is SGHTA, CDR2 FQGNSA, per germline. The full variable domain, completed using reference TRBV7-2 and TRBJ1-6, is GAGVSQSPSNKVTEKGKDVELRCDPISGHTALYWYRQSLGQGLEFLIYFQGNSAPDKSGLPSDRFSAERTGGSVSTLTIQRTQQEDSAVYLCASSLRPGQNNSPLHFGNGTRLTVT.